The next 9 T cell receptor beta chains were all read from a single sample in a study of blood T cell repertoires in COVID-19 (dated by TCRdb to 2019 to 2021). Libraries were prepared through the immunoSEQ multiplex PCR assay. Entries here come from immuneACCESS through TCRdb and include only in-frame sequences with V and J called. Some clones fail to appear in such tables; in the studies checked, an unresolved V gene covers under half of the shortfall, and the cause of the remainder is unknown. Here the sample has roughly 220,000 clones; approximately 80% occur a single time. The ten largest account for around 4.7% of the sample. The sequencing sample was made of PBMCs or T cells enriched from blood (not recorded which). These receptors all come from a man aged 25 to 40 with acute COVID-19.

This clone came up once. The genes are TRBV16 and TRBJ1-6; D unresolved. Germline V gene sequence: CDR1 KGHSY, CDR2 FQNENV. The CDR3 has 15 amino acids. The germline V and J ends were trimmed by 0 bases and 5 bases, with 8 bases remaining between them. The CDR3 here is CASSQSQIHNSPLHF. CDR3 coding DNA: TGTGCCAGCAGCCAATCGCAGATCCATAATTCACCCCTCCACTTT.

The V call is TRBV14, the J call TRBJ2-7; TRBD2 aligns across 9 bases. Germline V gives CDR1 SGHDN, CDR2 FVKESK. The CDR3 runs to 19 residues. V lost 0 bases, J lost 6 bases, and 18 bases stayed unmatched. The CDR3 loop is CASSQDSKTRGGLPSEQYF. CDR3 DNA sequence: TGTGCCAGCAGCCAAGATAGTAAGACGCGGGGGGGCCTCCCCTCCGAGCAGTACTTC.

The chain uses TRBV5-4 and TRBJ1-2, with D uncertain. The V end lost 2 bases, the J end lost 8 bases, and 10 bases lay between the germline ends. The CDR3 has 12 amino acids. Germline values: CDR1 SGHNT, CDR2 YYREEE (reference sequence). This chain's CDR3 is CASSFQRVGYTF. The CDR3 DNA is TGTGCCAGCAGCTTTCAAAGAGTCGGCTACACCTTC.

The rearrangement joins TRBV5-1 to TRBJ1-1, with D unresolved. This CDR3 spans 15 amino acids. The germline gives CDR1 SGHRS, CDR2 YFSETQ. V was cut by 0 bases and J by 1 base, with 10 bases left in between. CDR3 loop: CASSLDPAQNTEAFF. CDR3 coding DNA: TGCGCCAGCAGCTTGGACCCTGCGCAGAACACTGAAGCTTTCTTT.

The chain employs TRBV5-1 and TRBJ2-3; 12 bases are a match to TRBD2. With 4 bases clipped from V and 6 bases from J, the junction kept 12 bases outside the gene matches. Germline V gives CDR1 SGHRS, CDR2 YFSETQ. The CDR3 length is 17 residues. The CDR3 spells CASSKGLAGFKGDTQYF. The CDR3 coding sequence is TGCGCCAGCAGCAAGGGACTAGCGGGTTTTAAGGGGGATACGCAGTATTTT.

In nucleotides, the CDR3 is TGCGCCAGCAGCCAAGAAGCGGGGGGCTTCTACAATGAGCAGTTCTTC. Translating it yields CASSQEAGGFYNEQFF. The rearrangement uses TRBV4-1 and TRBJ2-1, with 9 bases fitting TRBD2. Germline CDR1 and CDR2: MGHRA and YSYEKL. The CDR3 totals 16 residues. V dropped 0 bases and J dropped 3; count of bases not matched to a gene: 3.

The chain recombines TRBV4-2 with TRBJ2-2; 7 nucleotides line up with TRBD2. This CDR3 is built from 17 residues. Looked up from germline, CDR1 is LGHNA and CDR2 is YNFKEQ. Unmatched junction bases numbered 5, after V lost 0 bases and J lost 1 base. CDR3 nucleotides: TGTGCCAGCAGCCAAGATCTGGCTAGCGGGAACACCGGGGAGCTGTTTTTT. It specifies CASSQDLASGNTGELFF.

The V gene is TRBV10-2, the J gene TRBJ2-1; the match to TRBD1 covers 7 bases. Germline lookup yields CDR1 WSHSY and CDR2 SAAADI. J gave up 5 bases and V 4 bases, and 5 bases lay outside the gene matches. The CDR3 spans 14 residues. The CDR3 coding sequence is TGCGCCAGCAGTGTCAGGGGGAAGGACAATGAGCAGTTCTTC. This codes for CASSVRGKDNEQFF.

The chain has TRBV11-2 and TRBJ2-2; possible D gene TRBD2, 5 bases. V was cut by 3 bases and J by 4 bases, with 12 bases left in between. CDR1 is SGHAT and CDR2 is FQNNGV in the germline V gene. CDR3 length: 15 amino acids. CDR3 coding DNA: TGTGCCAGCAGCTTCTTCGAGGGAAGCACCGGGGAGCTGTTTTTT. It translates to CASSFFEGSTGELFF. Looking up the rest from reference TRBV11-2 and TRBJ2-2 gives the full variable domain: EAGVAQSPRYKIIEKRQSVAFWCNPISGHATLYWYQQILGQGPKLLIQFQNNGVVDDSQLPKDRFSAERLKGVDSTLKIQPAKLEDSAVYLCASSFFEGSTGELFFGEGSRLTVL.